Each of the 2 T cell receptor beta chains below was sequenced from the same sample in a study of metastatic and nonmetastatic thyroid tumors. Not a single patient had been given any form of treatment at any point before undergoing thyroid surgery. TCRdb re-analyzed the PCR reads through MiXCR. Of around 26,000 clones listed, 13% are singletons. Sequencing was done on a sample of blood. The receptor source for this set is a female donor with papillary thyroid cancer or a benign thyroid nodule (not recorded which). Some clones in this sample may be carry-over from other donors' samples.

This clone occurred many times. V usage is TRBV3-1 and J usage is TRBJ2-4, with D possibly being TRBD2 (5 bases). CDR1 and CDR2 from the germline V gene are LGHDT and YNNKEL (reference sequence). Trimming shortened V by 2 bases and J by 7 bases, and 9 bases separated the two germline ends. CDR3 length: 13 residues. CDR3 sequence reads: CASSQRGNNIQYF. CDR3 in DNA: TGTGCCAGCAGCCAAAGAGGGAACAACATTCAGTACTTC.

This clone showed up many times. The CDR3 DNA sequence: TGCGCCAGCAGCCAAGATCTTGGCCTGTGGGGCACCGGGGAGCTGTTTTTT. It codes for CASSQDLGLWGTGELFF. This chain connects TRBV4-1 to TRBJ2-2, with D unresolved. V was cut by 0 bases and J by 4 bases, with 15 bases left in between. The CDR3 has 17 amino acids. Germline-derived CDR1 and CDR2 are MGHRA and YSYEKL.